These T cell receptor beta chains were read from a single sample in a study of siplizumab effects on memory and regulatory T cells. Sequencing used immunoSEQ multiplex PCR; TCRdb keeps in-frame clones, though not all of them. The sample carries about 55,000 clones, approximately 97% recorded once. The specimen sequenced was naive CD4+ T cells sorted from blood. Receptors originate from a human donor in good health. Each CDR3 is given with its conserved first and last residue. D genes are given only for firm matches. The size entry is marked missing in some rows and otherwise reads once, few, many or a size class.

size: -
J: TRBJ2-7
V: TRBV5-1
D: -
CDR3: CASSSGTSGLIYEQYF
DNA: TGCGCCAGCAGCTCCGGAACTTCGGGCCTAATCTACGAGCAGTACTTC

size: -
J: TRBJ1-2
V: TRBV5-5
D: -
CDR3: CASSERWGRGYTF
DNA: TGTGCCAGCAGCGAAAGATGGGGTCGGGGCTACACCTTC

size: -
J: TRBJ2-5
V: TRBV5-1
D: TRBD2
CDR3: CASSLVVAGGLRETQYF
DNA: TGCGCCAGCAGCTTGGTGGTAGCGGGAGGACTGCGGGAGACCCAGTACTTC

size: -
J: TRBJ1-1
V: TRBV15
D: -
CDR3: CATSRDSGAGNTEAFF
DNA: TGTGCCACCAGCAGAGATTCGGGGGCAGGGAACACTGAAGCTTTCTTT

size: -
J: TRBJ2-2
V: TRBV2
D: -
CDR3: CASSELGDTGELFF
DNA: TGTGCCAGCAGTGAATTGGGAGACACCGGGGAGCTGTTTTTT

size: -
J: TRBJ1-5
V: TRBV19
D: -
CDR3: CASSIDHANNISPQHF
DNA: TGTGCCAGTAGTATAGATCATGCCAACAACATCAGCCCCCAGCATTTT

size: -
J: TRBJ2-5
V: TRBV5-1
D: -
CDR3: CASSLSQGGETQYF
DNA: TGCGCCAGCAGCTTGTCCCAAGGCGGGGAGACCCAGTACTTC

size: -
J: TRBJ1-3
V: TRBV7-9
D: -
CDR3: CASSLRTGNTIYF
DNA: TGTGCCAGCAGCTTAAGGACGGGAAACACCATATATTTT

size: -
J: TRBJ2-1
V: TRBV19
D: TRBD2
CDR3: CASRASGRPYNEQFF
DNA: TGTGCCAGTAGAGCTAGCGGGAGGCCCTACAATGAGCAGTTCTTC

size: -
J: TRBJ2-3
V: TRBV18
D: -
CDR3: CASSPRGIRDYTQYF
DNA: TGTGCCAGCTCACCACGTGGTATACGAGATTATACGCAGTATTTT

size: -
J: TRBJ1-5
V: TRBV28
D: -
CDR3: CASRGPVGVSNQPQHF
DNA: TGTGCCAGCAGGGGTCCAGTTGGCGTGAGCAATCAGCCCCAGCATTTT

size: -
J: TRBJ2-2
V: TRBV6-4
D: -
CDR3: CASSRQGLNTGELFF
DNA: TGTGCCAGCAGCCGACAGGGACTGAACACCGGGGAGCTGTTTTTT

size: -
J: TRBJ1-2
V: TRBV30
D: -
CDR3: CAWSVRQDNNYGYTF
DNA: TGTGCCTGGAGTGTAAGGCAGGACAATAACTATGGCTACACCTTC

size: -
J: TRBJ2-5
V: TRBV29-1
D: -
CDR3: CSVERGARGETQYF
DNA: TGCAGCGTTGAAAGGGGGGCGCGGGGGGAGACCCAGTACTTC

size: -
J: TRBJ2-1
V: TRBV2
D: TRBD2
CDR3: CASSLRGTYNEQFF
DNA: TGTGCCAGCAGTTTGCGGGGGACCTACAATGAGCAGTTCTTC

size: -
J: TRBJ1-5
V: TRBV30
D: -
CDR3: CAWSGGDQVVHQPQHF
DNA: TGTGCCTGGAGTGGGGGGGATCAGGTCGTCCATCAGCCCCAGCATTTT

size: -
J: TRBJ1-5
V: TRBV19
D: TRBD1
CDR3: CASRLQGGGQPQHF
DNA: TGTGCCAGTAGACTACAGGGGGGGGGCCAGCCCCAGCATTTT

size: -
J: TRBJ2-1
V: TRBV4-3
D: -
CDR3: CASSQDRTDYNEQFF
DNA: TGCGCCAGCAGCCAAGATAGGACAGATTACAATGAGCAGTTCTTC

size: -
J: TRBJ1-5
V: TRBV7-2
D: TRBD1
CDR3: CASSLDRGRPNQPQHF
DNA: TGTGCCAGCAGCCTTGACAGGGGGCGTCCGAATCAGCCCCAGCATTTT

size: -
J: TRBJ1-1
V: TRBV5-4
D: TRBD1
CDR3: CASSTGTGGTEAFF
DNA: TGTGCCAGCAGCACCGGGACAGGGGGCACTGAAGCTTTCTTT

size: -
J: TRBJ1-5
V: TRBV6-1
D: -
CDR3: CASSEGVGQPQHF
DNA: TGTGCCAGCAGTGAGGGGGTAGGTCAGCCCCAGCATTTT

size: once
J: TRBJ2-2
V: TRBV25-1
D: TRBD1
CDR3: CASSEYWTGDTGELFF
DNA: TGTGCCAGCAGTGAATACTGGACAGGGGACACCGGGGAGCTGTTTTTT

size: -
J: TRBJ2-2
V: TRBV5-6
D: TRBD2
CDR3: CASSLGGGHTGELFF
DNA: TGTGCCAGCAGCCTGGGCGGGGGGCACACCGGGGAGCTGTTTTTT

size: -
J: TRBJ2-5
V: TRBV7-3
D: TRBD2
CDR3: CASSLKAGGRETQYF
DNA: TGTGCCAGCAGCTTAAAAGCGGGAGGGCGGGAGACCCAGTACTTC

size: -
J: TRBJ1-1
V: TRBV19
D: -
CDR3: CASSTVTGFAEAFF
DNA: TGTGCCAGTAGTACCGTAACAGGGTTCGCTGAAGCTTTCTTT

size: -
J: TRBJ1-4
V: TRBV5-1
D: -
CDR3: CASSLGGQSNEKLFF
DNA: TGCGCCAGCAGCTTGGGAGGACAGTCAAATGAAAAACTGTTTTTT

size: -
J: TRBJ2-4
V: TRBV5-1
D: -
CDR3: CASSLLSGSKNIQYF
DNA: TGCGCCAGCAGCTTGTTGTCTGGGTCCAAAAACATTCAGTACTTC

size: -
J: TRBJ1-6
V: TRBV6-5
D: -
CDR3: CASSSPSGPGPSPLHF
DNA: TGTGCCAGCAGTTCTCCTTCGGGCCCAGGACCCTCACCCCTCCACTTT

size: -
J: TRBJ1-1
V: TRBV19
D: -
CDR3: CASSSQRNTEAFF
DNA: TGTGCCAGTAGTAGTCAGAGGAACACTGAAGCTTTCTTT

size: -
J: TRBJ2-1
V: TRBV5-1
D: TRBD2
CDR3: CASSLSGLALLGQFF
DNA: TGCGCCAGCAGCTTGTCTGGACTAGCGCTGTTGGGGCAGTTCTTC

size: -
J: TRBJ1-2
V: TRBV12-5
D: -
CDR3: CASGIGVYGYTF
DNA: TGTGCTAGTGGTATCGGGGTCTATGGCTACACCTTC

size: -
J: TRBJ2-7
V: TRBV18
D: -
CDR3: CASSPPGANEQYF
DNA: TGTGCCAGCTCACCCCCAGGAGCTAACGAGCAGTACTTC

size: -
J: TRBJ2-6
V: TRBV5-4
D: -
CDR3: CASSPDSSGANVLTF
DNA: TGTGCCAGCAGTCCCGACAGTTCTGGGGCCAACGTCCTGACTTTC

size: -
J: TRBJ2-2
V: TRBV4-2
D: TRBD2
CDR3: CASSQDLAGETGELFF
DNA: TGTGCCAGCAGCCAAGACCTAGCGGGAGAGACCGGGGAGCTGTTTTTT

size: -
J: TRBJ1-2
V: TRBV28
D: -
CDR3: CASSRLRQDGYTF
DNA: TGTGCCAGCAGCCGTCTGCGACAGGATGGCTACACCTTC

size: -
J: TRBJ2-1
V: TRBV10-1
D: TRBD2
CDR3: CASSRLAGVNEQFF
DNA: TGCGCCAGTTCAAGACTAGCGGGAGTTAACGAGCAGTTCTTC

size: -
J: TRBJ2-7
V: TRBV13
D: -
CDR3: CASSLRAGTYEQYF
DNA: TGTGCCAGCAGCTTACGGGCAGGTACCTACGAGCAGTACTTC

size: -
J: TRBJ2-7
V: TRBV28
D: TRBD2
CDR3: CASSFSGRAYEQYF
DNA: TGTGCCAGCAGTTTCAGCGGGAGGGCCTACGAGCAGTACTTC

size: -
J: TRBJ2-7
V: TRBV6-1
D: TRBD1
CDR3: CATENDRATYEQYF
DNA: TGTGCCACAGAAAACGACAGGGCGACCTACGAGCAGTACTTC

size: -
J: TRBJ1-6
V: TRBV7-3
D: -
CDR3: CASSLGGNSPLHF
DNA: TGTGCCAGCAGCTTAGGAGGGAATTCACCCCTCCACTTT

size: -
J: TRBJ2-7
V: TRBV2
D: -
CDR3: CASIREAGSYEQYF
DNA: TGTGCCAGCATCAGGGAGGCTGGGAGTTACGAGCAGTACTTC

size: -
J: TRBJ2-7
V: TRBV2
D: -
CDR3: CASRWGLEKYEQYF
DNA: TGTGCCAGCAGATGGGGGCTTGAGAAGTACGAGCAGTACTTC

size: -
J: TRBJ1-6
V: TRBV7-9
D: TRBD1
CDR3: CASRLDRGGSPLHF
DNA: TGTGCCAGCAGACTCGACAGGGGTGGTTCACCCCTCCACTTT

size: -
J: TRBJ1-2
V: TRBV6-6
D: TRBD1
CDR3: CASSRTTGSPNYGYTF
DNA: TGTGCCAGCAGCCGAACGACAGGGAGTCCTAACTATGGCTACACCTTC

size: -
J: TRBJ2-5
V: TRBV6-5
D: TRBD2
CDR3: CASSRLAGGSETQYF
DNA: TGTGCCAGCAGCAGACTAGCGGGAGGCAGTGAGACCCAGTACTTC

size: -
J: TRBJ1-5
V: TRBV7-3
D: TRBD1
CDR3: CASSPDRDQPQHF
DNA: TGTGCCAGCAGCCCGGACAGGGATCAGCCCCAGCATTTT

size: -
J: TRBJ2-6
V: TRBV5-1
D: -
CDR3: CASSLAESGANVLTF
DNA: TGCGCCAGCAGCTTGGCCGAGTCTGGGGCCAACGTCCTGACTTTC

size: -
J: TRBJ1-6
V: TRBV19
D: TRBD1
CDR3: CASSPGTANSPLHF
DNA: TGTGCCAGTAGTCCCGGGACAGCGAATTCACCCCTCCACTTT

size: -
J: TRBJ1-4
V: TRBV18
D: -
CDR3: CASSPPGQEKLFF
DNA: TGTGCCAGCTCACCACCAGGACAAGAAAAACTGTTTTTT

size: -
J: TRBJ2-7
V: TRBV15
D: TRBD2
CDR3: CATSRDASGRRKQYF
DNA: TGTGCCACCAGCAGAGACGCTAGCGGGAGACGTAAACAGTACTTC

size: -
J: TRBJ1-2
V: TRBV19
D: -
CDR3: CASSIGRLYGYTF
DNA: TGTGCCAGTAGTATAGGCCGGCTCTATGGCTACACCTTC

size: -
J: TRBJ1-2
V: TRBV5-1
D: -
CDR3: CASSLTVEGMKYGYTF
DNA: TGCGCCAGCAGCTTGACGGTAGAGGGGATGAAGTATGGCTACACCTTC

size: -
J: TRBJ2-3
V: TRBV9
D: -
CDR3: CASSVFTDTQYF
DNA: TGTGCCAGCAGCGTCTTTACAGATACGCAGTATTTT

size: -
J: TRBJ1-1
V: TRBV27
D: -
CDR3: CASTPSGGLNTEAFF
DNA: TGTGCCAGCACCCCTTCTGGGGGACTGAACACTGAAGCTTTCTTT

size: once
J: TRBJ2-7
V: TRBV9
D: -
CDR3: CASSVVALGRQYF
DNA: TGTGCCAGCAGCGTAGTAGCACTCGGGCGGCAGTACTTC

size: -
J: TRBJ1-6
V: TRBV30
D: -
CDR3: CAWSPRAESPLHF
DNA: TGTGCCTGGAGTCCAAGGGCAGAGTCACCCCTCCACTTT

size: -
J: TRBJ2-4
V: TRBV6-1
D: -
CDR3: CASSDGTIAKNIQYF
DNA: TGTGCCAGCAGTGACGGGACAATCGCCAAAAACATTCAGTACTTC

size: -
J: TRBJ1-5
V: TRBV19
D: TRBD1
CDR3: CASRGQGWQPQHF
DNA: TGTGCCAGTCGAGGACAGGGTTGGCAGCCCCAGCATTTT

size: -
J: TRBJ2-2
V: TRBV6-6
D: TRBD2
CDR3: CASSYRGRVAGELFF
DNA: TGTGCCAGCAGTTACCGTGGGAGGGTGGCCGGGGAGCTGTTTTTT